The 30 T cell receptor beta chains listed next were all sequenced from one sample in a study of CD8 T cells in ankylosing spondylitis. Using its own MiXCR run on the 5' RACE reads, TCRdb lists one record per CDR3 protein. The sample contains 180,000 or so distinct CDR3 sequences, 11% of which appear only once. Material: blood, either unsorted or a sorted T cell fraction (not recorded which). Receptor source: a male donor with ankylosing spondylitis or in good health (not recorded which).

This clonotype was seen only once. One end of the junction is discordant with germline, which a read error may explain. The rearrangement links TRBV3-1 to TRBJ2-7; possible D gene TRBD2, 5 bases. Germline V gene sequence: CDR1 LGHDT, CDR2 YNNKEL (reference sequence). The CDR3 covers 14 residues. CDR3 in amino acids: CANSGYPYSYEQYF. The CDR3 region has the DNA TGTGCCAACAGCGGCTACCCTTACTCCTACGAGCAGTACTTC.

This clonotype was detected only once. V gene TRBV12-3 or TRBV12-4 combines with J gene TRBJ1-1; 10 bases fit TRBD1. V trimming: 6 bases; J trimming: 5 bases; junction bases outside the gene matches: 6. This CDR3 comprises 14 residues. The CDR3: CASRMTGGRTEAFF. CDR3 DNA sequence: TGTGCCAGCAGAATGACAGGGGGCAGGACTGAAGCTTTCTTT.

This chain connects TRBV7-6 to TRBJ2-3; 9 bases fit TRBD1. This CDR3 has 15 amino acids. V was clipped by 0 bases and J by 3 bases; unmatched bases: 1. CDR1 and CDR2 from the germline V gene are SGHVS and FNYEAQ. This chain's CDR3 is CASSLAQGATDTQYF. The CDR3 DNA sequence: TGTGCCAGCAGCTTAGCACAGGGGGCGACAGATACGCAGTATTTT.

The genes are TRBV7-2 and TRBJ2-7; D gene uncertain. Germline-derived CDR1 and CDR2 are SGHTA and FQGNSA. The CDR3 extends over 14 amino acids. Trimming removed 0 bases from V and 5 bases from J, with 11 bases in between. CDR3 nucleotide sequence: TGTGCCAGCAGCTTAGCTAGCAGGTACCACGAGCAGTACTTC. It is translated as CASSLASRYHEQYF. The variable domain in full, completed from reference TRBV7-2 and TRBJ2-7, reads GAGVSQSPSNKVTEKGKDVELRCDPISGHTALYWYRQSLGQGLEFLIYFQGNSAPDKSGLPSDRFSAERTGGSVSTLTIQRTQQEDSAVYLCASSLASRYHEQYFGPGTRLTVT.

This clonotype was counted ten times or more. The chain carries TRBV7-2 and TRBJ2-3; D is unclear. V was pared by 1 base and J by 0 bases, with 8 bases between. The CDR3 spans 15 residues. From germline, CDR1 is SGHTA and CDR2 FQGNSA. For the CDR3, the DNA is TGTGCCAGCAGCTTAGTTGCGGTCAGCACAGATACGCAGTATTTT. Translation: CASSLVAVSTDTQYF.

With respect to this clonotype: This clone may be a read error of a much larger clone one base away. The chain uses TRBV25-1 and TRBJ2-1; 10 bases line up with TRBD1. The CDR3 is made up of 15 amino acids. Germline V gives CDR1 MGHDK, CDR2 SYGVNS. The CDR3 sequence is CTSSERDRGYNEQFF. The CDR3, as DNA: TGTACCAGCAGTGAAAGGGACAGGGGCTACAATGAGCAGTTCTTC.

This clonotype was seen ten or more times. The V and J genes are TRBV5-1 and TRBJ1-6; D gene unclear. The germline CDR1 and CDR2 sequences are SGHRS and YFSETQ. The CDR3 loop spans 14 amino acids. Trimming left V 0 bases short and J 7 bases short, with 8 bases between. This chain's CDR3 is CASSLADGNSPLHF. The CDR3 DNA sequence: TGCGCCAGCAGCTTGGCCGACGGGAATTCACCCCTCCACTTT.

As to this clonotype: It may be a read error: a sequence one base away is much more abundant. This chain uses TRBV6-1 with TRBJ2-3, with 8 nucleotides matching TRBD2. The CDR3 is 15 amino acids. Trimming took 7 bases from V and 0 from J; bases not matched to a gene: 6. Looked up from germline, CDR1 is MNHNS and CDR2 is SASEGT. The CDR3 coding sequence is TGTGCCAGCAATCGACTAGCGACTAGCACAGATACGCAGTATTTT. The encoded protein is CASNRLATSTDTQYF.

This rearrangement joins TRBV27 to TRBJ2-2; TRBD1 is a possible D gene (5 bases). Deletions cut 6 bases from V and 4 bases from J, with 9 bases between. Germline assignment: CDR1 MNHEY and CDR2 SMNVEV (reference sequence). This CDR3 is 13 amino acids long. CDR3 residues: CASRARVTGELFF. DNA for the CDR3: TGTGCCAGCAGGGCCAGGGTCACCGGGGAGCTGTTTTTT.

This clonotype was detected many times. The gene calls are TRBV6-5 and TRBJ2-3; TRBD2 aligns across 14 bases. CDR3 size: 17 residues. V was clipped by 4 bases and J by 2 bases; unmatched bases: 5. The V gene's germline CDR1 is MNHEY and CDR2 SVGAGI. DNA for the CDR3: TGTGCCAGCAGTTCGGGACTAGCGGGGGCGTACACAGATACGCAGTATTTT. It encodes CASSSGLAGAYTDTQYF.

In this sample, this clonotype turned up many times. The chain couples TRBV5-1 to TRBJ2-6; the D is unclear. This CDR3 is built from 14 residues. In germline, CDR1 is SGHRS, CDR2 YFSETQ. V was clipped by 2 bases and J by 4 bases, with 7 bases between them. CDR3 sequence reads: CASSFTPGANVLTF. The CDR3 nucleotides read TGCGCCAGCAGCTTTACTCCAGGGGCCAACGTCCTGACTTTC.

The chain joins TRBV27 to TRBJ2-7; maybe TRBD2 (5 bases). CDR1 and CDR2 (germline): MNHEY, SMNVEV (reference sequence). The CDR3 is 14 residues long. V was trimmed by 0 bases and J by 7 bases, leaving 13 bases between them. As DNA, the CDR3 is TGTGCCAGCAGTTTATCGGGCCAGCCGGGGGAGCAGTACTTC. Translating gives CASSLSGQPGEQYF.

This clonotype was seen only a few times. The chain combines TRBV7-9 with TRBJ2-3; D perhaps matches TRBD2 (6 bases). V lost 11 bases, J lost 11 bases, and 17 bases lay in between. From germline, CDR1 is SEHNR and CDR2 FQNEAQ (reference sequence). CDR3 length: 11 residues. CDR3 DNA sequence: TGTGCCGGAGGGGCACAGGACCTGCAGTATTTT. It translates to CAGGAQDLQYF.

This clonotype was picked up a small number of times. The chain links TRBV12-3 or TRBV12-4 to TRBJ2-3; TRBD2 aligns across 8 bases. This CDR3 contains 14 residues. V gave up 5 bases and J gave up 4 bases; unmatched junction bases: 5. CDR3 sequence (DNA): TGTGCCAGCAGTCTCGGCGGGGGGCCAGATACGCAGTATTTT. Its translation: CASSLGGGPDTQYF.

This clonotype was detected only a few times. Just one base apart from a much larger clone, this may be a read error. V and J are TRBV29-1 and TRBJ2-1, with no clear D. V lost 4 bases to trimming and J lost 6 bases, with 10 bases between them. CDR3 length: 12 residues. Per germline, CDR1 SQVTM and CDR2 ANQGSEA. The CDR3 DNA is TGCAGCGTTGTAGCCCTTGCCAATGAGCAGTTCTTC. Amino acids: CSVVALANEQFF.

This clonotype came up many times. For the CDR3, the DNA is TGCAGTGCTTCCAGTCCTTTGAACACTGAAGCTTTCTTT. Translating it yields CSASSPLNTEAFF. This chain links TRBV20-1 with TRBJ1-1; D gene ambiguous. V shed 5 bases and J shed 0 bases, with 10 bases lying between them. This CDR3 has 13 residues. The V gene's germline CDR1 is DFQATT and CDR2 SNEGSKA (reference sequence).

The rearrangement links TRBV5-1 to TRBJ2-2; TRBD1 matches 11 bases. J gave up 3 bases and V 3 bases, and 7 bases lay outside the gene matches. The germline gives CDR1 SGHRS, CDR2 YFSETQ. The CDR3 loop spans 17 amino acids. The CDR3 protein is CASSSPGDRGYTGELFF. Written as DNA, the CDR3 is TGCGCCAGCAGCTCGCCAGGGGACAGGGGGTACACCGGGGAGCTGTTTTTT.

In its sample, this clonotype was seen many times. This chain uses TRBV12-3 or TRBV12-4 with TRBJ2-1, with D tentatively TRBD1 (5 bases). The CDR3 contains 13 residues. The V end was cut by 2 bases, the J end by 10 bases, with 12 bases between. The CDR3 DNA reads TGTGCCAGCAGTTTAAGGTCTGACAGCGAGCAGTTCTTC. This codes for CASSLRSDSEQFF.

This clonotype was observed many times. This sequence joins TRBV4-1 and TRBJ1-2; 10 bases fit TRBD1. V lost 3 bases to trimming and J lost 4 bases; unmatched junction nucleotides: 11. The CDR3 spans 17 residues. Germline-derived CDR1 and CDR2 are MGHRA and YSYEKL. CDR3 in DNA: TGCGCCAGCAGCCATCCTAACTTGGGACAGGGGACCTATGGCTACACCTTC. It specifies CASSHPNLGQGTYGYTF.

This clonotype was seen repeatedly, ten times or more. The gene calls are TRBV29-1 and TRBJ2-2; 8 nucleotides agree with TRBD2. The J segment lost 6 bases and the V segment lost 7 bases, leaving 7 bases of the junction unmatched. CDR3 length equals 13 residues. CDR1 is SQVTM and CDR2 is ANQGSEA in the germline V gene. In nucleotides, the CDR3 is TGCAGCGCGGACGGTAGCGGGGCCGGGGAGCTGTTTTTT. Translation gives CSADGSGAGELFF.

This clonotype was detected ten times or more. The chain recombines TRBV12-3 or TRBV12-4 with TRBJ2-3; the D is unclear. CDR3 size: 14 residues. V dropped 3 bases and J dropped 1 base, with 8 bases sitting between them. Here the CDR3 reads CASSFGVGTDTQYF. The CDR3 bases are TGTGCCAGCAGTTTTGGAGTGGGCACAGATACGCAGTATTTT.

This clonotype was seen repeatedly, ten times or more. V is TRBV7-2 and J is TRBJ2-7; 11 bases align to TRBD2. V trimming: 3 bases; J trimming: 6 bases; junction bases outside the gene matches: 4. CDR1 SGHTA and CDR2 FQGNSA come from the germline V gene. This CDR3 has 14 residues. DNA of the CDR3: TGTGCCAGCAGCTTGACTAGCGGGGCTTCCGAGCAGTACTTC. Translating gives CASSLTSGASEQYF.

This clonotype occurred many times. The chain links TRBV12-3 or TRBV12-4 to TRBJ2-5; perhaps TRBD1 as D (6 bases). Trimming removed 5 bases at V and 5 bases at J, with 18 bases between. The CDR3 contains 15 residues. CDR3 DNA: TGTGCCAGCAGTCCCCTGAGGGGGAGCTTGGAGACCCAGTACTTC. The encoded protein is CASSPLRGSLETQYF.

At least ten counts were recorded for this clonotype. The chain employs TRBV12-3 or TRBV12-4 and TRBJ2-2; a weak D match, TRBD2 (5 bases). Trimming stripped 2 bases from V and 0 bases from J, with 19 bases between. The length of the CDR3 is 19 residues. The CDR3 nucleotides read TGTGCCAGCAGTTTATCCCGAGTGGGAGAACACGCGAACACCGGGGAGCTGTTTTTT. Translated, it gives CASSLSRVGEHANTGELFF.

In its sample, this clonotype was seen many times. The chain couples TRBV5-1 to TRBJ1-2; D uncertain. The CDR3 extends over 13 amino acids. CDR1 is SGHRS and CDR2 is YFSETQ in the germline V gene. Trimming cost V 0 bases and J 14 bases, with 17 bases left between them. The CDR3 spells CASSLEANRLSTF. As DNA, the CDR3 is TGCGCCAGCAGCTTGGAAGCGAATCGCCTCTCGACCTTC.

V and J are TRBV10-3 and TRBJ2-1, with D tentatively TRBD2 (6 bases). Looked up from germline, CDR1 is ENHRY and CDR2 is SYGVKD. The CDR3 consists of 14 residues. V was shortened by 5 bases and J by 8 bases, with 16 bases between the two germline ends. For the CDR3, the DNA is TGTGCCATCAGTCTTGACAGCCCGGGGGATGAGCAGTTCTTC. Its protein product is CAISLDSPGDEQFF.

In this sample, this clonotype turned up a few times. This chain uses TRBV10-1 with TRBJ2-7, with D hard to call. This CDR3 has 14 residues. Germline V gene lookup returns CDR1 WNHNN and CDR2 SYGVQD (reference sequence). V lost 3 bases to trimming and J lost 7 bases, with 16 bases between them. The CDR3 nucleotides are TGCGCCAGCAGTGATAATGCGGTGGTCCGAGAGCAGTACTTC. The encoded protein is CASSDNAVVREQYF.

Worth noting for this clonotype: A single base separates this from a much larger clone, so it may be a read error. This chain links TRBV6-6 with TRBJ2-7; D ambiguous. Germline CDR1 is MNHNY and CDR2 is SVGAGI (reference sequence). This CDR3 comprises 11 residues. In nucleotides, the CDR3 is TGTGCCAGCAGCCCCAGTAACGAGCGGTACTTC. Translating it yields CASSPSNERYF.

As DNA, the CDR3 is TGTGCCAGCAGTCCCAACACAGGGCATGAGCAGTTCTTC. This gives the protein CASSPNTGHEQFF. This rearrangement joins TRBV12-3 or TRBV12-4 to TRBJ2-1, with a possible D match to TRBD1 (6 bases). This CDR3 is 13 amino acids long. With 5 bases removed from V and 8 bases from J, the gap between germline ends came to 13 bases.

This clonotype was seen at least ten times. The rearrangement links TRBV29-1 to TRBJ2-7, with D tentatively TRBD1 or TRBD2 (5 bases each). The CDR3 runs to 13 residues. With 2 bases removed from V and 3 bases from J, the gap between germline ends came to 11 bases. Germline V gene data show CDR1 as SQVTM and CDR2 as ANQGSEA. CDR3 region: CSVEKRDGYEQYF. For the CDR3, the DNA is TGCAGCGTTGAAAAAAGGGACGGCTACGAGCAGTACTTC.